One sample yielded the 26 T cell receptor beta chains listed below, sequenced in a study of T cells expressing NK-cell markers. One entry per CDR3 protein, without DNA, is what TCRdb gives after re-calling the 5' RACE reads. The repertoire table contains 250,000 to 300,000 distinct CDR3 sequences. Sequenced sample: blood T cells: a sorted CD56 or NKG2C T cell subset, CD4+ or CD8+ T cells, or bulk PBMC T cells (not recorded which). All receptors come from a man in his late teens or twenties in good health.

V usage is TRBV27 and J usage is TRBJ2-2; TCRdb lists TRBD1, though no DNA is available to test this call. The CDR3 extends over 13 amino acids. The germline CDR1 and CDR2 sequences are MNHEY and SMNVEV (reference sequence). CDR3 loop: CASSFLGAGELFF.

The chain combines TRBV18 with TRBJ1-1. The CDR3 is 14 amino acids. CDR1 and CDR2 (germline): KGHSH, LQKENI. CDR3 loop: CASSPRTDHTEAFF.

This sequence joins TRBV5-1 and TRBJ1-1; TCRdb's assignment of TRBD1 cannot be checked, as there is no DNA. The CDR3 contains 13 residues. CDR1 is SGHRS and CDR2 is YFSETQ in the germline V gene. This CDR3 reads CASGERRGTEAFF.

The CDR3: CSARDNRRGGTEAFF. This chain links TRBV20-1 with TRBJ1-1; TCRdb indicates TRBD1, and absent DNA this call remains unverified. Per the germline V gene, CDR1 is DFQATT and CDR2 is SNEGSKA (reference sequence). CDR3 length equals 15 residues.

The chain has TRBV28 and TRBJ2-1; TCRdb's D gene call, TRBD2, goes unchecked for lack of DNA. This CDR3 is built from 16 residues. Germline V gene sequence: CDR1 MDHEN, CDR2 SYDVKM. CDR3 amino acids: CASRPMGTNSYNEQFF.

The V and J genes are TRBV7-2 and TRBJ2-1; the TCRdb call, TRBD1, lacks DNA for checking. Germline-derived CDR1 and CDR2 are SGHTA and FQGNSA. The CDR3 consists of 11 residues. The chain's CDR3 is CASSLGTGEFF.

The chain has TRBV20-1 and TRBJ1-2; the D call from TCRdb, TRBD1, cannot be confirmed without DNA. This CDR3 has 14 residues. Per germline, CDR1 DFQATT and CDR2 SNEGSKA (reference sequence). CDR3 protein: CSAGQGAFNYGYTF.

The V and J genes are TRBV29-1 and TRBJ2-1; checking the TCRdb D call of TRBD1 is not possible without DNA. The CDR3 sequence is 15 residues long. In germline, CDR1 is SQVTM, CDR2 ANQGSEA. The CDR3 is CSVEGTQRDRNEQFF.

V and J are TRBV20-1 and TRBJ1-5; the TCRdb D gene call, TRBD1, has no DNA to confirm it. The CDR3 contains 16 residues. Germline V CDR1 and CDR2: DFQATT, SNEGSKA (reference sequence). CDR3 in amino acids: CSARDNRAVSNQPQHF.

This sequence joins TRBV2 and TRBJ2-2. Looked up from germline, CDR1 is SNHLY and CDR2 is FYNNEI. The CDR3 loop spans 14 amino acids. This CDR3 is CASHGYANTGELFF. The full variable domain, in which reference TRBV2 and TRBJ2-2 provide the parts outside the CDR3, is EPEVTQTPSHQVTQMGQEVILRCVPISNHLYFYWYRQILGQKVEFLVSFYNNEISEKSEIFDDQFSVERPDGSNFTLKIRSTKLEDSAMYFCASHGYANTGELFFGEGSRLTVL.

The chain couples TRBV3-1 to TRBJ2-1; there is no DNA to check the TCRdb D call of TRBD2. The CDR3 extends over 13 amino acids. In germline, CDR1 is LGHDT, CDR2 YNNKEL (reference sequence). CDR3 amino acids: CASSLETGTLQFF.

The V and J genes are TRBV20-1 and TRBJ2-7. Germline V gene lookup returns CDR1 DFQATT and CDR2 SNEGSKA (reference sequence). The CDR3 is 14 residues long. The CDR3 here is CSATFAGGAYEQYF.

The J gene is TRBJ2-3, the V gene TRBV20-1; TCRdb returns TRBD1, unconfirmable since there is no DNA. The CDR3 is 15 residues long. Germline CDR1 is DFQATT and CDR2 is SNEGSKA (reference sequence). The CDR3 loop reads CSARWGDSGADTQYF.

This chain's CDR3 is CSAGLAGSLSYNEQFF. The V and J genes are TRBV20-1 and TRBJ2-1; TCRdb designates TRBD2, a call that cannot be tested without DNA. Germline V gene data show CDR1 as DFQATT and CDR2 as SNEGSKA (reference sequence). This CDR3 comprises 16 residues.

The rearrangement joins TRBV4-2 to TRBJ2-3; without DNA, the TCRdb call of TRBD1 cannot be checked. This CDR3 is built from 16 residues. CDR1 LGHNA and CDR2 YNFKEQ come from the germline V gene. CDR3 sequence: CASSQEPSAPTDTQYF.

The chain is built from TRBV29-1 and TRBJ1-1. This CDR3 contains 16 residues. Germline values: CDR1 SQVTM, CDR2 ANQGSEA. This CDR3 is CSVEDGWAWGSTEAFF.

The rearrangement joins TRBV23-1 to TRBJ2-7. TRBV23-1 is labeled an ORF, and its function is uncertain. The CDR3 loop spans 16 amino acids. CDR3 loop: CASSQFGGVTPYEQYF.

The chain carries TRBV6-1 and TRBJ2-1; TCRdb proposes TRBD1, but this gene call is untestable without DNA. CDR1 is MNHNS and CDR2 is SASEGT in the germline V gene. The CDR3 is 21 residues long. CDR3 sequence reads: CASSKAFSGTGGTRRANEQFF.

The chain joins TRBV11-3 to TRBJ2-1; TCRdb lists TRBD2, though no DNA is available to test this call. Germline CDR1 and CDR2: SGHNT and YENEEA. This CDR3 is 17 amino acids long. CDR3: CASSLPCRGLTWCEQFF.

V and J are TRBV6-1 and TRBJ2-5; TCRdb proposes TRBD1, but this gene call is untestable without DNA. This CDR3 is 16 amino acids long. CDR1 MNHNS and CDR2 SASEGT come from the germline V gene. CDR3 sequence: CASSRAGGRLRETQYF.

The rearrangement links TRBV24-1 to TRBJ2-3; TCRdb names TRBD2, which stays unverified in the absence of DNA. The CDR3 length is 16 residues. Germline CDR1 KGHDR, CDR2 SFDVKD. CDR3 in amino acids: CATSDNSGASTDTQYF.

The chain carries TRBV6-2 or TRBV6-3 and TRBJ2-3; without DNA, the TCRdb call of TRBD1 cannot be checked. Germline-derived CDR1 and CDR2 are MNHEY and SVGEGT. This CDR3 comprises 16 residues. The CDR3 here is CASSSGGTGSTDTQYF.

The gene calls are TRBV29-1 and TRBJ2-2; TCRdb calls TRBD2, which cannot be checked without DNA. Germline CDR1 SQVTM, CDR2 ANQGSEA. The CDR3 contains 13 residues. CDR3 sequence reads: CSTQPSGGGELFF.

The chain combines TRBV29-1 with TRBJ2-2; TCRdb's D gene call, TRBD1, goes unchecked for lack of DNA. Germline-derived CDR1 and CDR2 are SQVTM and ANQGSEA. The CDR3 has 14 amino acids. CDR3 sequence: CSVAGQGGPGELFF.

This chain connects TRBV5-1 to TRBJ2-2; lacking DNA, the TRBD1 call made by TCRdb goes unchecked. The CDR3 consists of 16 residues. Germline V gene data show CDR1 as SGHRS and CDR2 as YFSETQ. CDR3 in amino acids: CASSGRDGGWGGELFF.

The CDR3 sequence is CSVRRDKRPYEQYF. The J gene is TRBJ2-7, the V gene TRBV29-1; lacking DNA, the TRBD1 call made by TCRdb goes unchecked. Germline CDR1 is SQVTM and CDR2 is ANQGSEA. The length of the CDR3 is 14 residues.